A single sample gave rise to the 32 T cell receptor beta chains below, sequenced in a study of cytomegalovirus exposure and HLA in healthy donors. The primer mix had 60 Vbeta and 13 Jbeta primers. The table came from immunoSEQ multiplex PCR; TCRdb's copy has only in-frame clones and leaves some out. In the table there are about 120,000 clones, 60% to 85% of which are singletons. The sample consisted of PBMCs. These receptors all stem from a female donor in good health and CMV-seronegative.

The chain has TRBV25-1 and TRBJ1-2; D unclear. Per the germline V gene, CDR1 is MGHDK and CDR2 is SYGVNS. Trimming left V 4 bases short and J 7 bases short, with 7 bases between. The length of the CDR3 is 11 residues. The CDR3 DNA reads TGTGCCAGCAGTGCTTTCGGTGGCTACACCTTC. This gives the protein CASSAFGGYTF.

This sequence joins TRBV27 and TRBJ2-1, with 12 bases matching TRBD2. V gave up 10 bases and J gave up 7 bases; unmatched junction bases: 5. CDR1 and CDR2 (germline): MNHEY, SMNVEV (reference sequence). This CDR3 has 13 amino acids. CDR3 DNA sequence: TGTGCCACCCGGACTAGCGGGAAGAATGAGCAGTTCTTC. The encoded protein is CATRTSGKNEQFF.

The rearrangement links TRBV5-1 to TRBJ2-2; D perhaps matches TRBD1 (6 bases). The CDR3 has 14 residues. Germline lookup yields CDR1 SGHRS and CDR2 YFSETQ. The ends were cut back, 1 base at V and 7 bases at J, with 11 bases in the middle. The CDR3 here is CASSLQGMVGELFF. CDR3 nucleotides: TGCGCCAGCAGCTTGCAGGGGATGGTCGGGGAGCTGTTTTTT.

The chain employs TRBV2 and TRBJ1-1; D remains unclear. V shed 1 base and J shed 11 bases, with 17 bases lying between them. This CDR3 spans 14 amino acids. CDR1 SNHLY and CDR2 FYNNEI come from the germline V gene. The CDR3 DNA sequence: TGTGCCAGCAGTGAAGACCACTTGGACTACGGGGCTTTCTTT. Translating gives CASSEDHLDYGAFF. The variable domain in full, with the rest retrieved from reference TRBV2 and TRBJ1-1, is EPEVTQTPSHQVTQMGQEVILRCVPISNHLYFYWYRQILGQKVEFLVSFYNNEISEKSEIFDDQFSVERPDGSNFTLKIRSTKLEDSAMYFCASSEDHLDYGAFFGQGTRLTVV.

V and J are TRBV7-2 and TRBJ2-3; D is perhaps TRBD1 (5 bases). With 1 base removed from V and 4 bases from J, the gap between germline ends came to 6 bases. Germline CDR1 SGHTA, CDR2 FQGNSA. CDR3 length: 13 amino acids. The CDR3 sequence is CASSLGGADTQYF. Here the CDR3 DNA reads TGTGCCAGCAGCTTAGGGGGCGCAGATACGCAGTATTTT.

The chain joins TRBV7-9 to TRBJ2-1; TRBD1 matches at 9 bases. The V segment lost 5 bases and the J segment 3 bases; nucleotides outside the gene matches: 8. The V gene's germline CDR1 is SEHNR and CDR2 FQNEAQ (reference sequence). This CDR3 region has 16 residues. The CDR3 DNA sequence: TGTGCCAGCAGCATATGGACAGGGGTTGACTACAATGAGCAGTTCTTC. It yields the protein CASSIWTGVDYNEQFF.

The genes are TRBV19 and TRBJ1-2; the D gene is possibly TRBD1 (5 bases). From germline, CDR1 is LNHDA and CDR2 SQIVND (reference sequence). The CDR3 contains 13 residues. Trimming removed 3 bases from V and 7 bases from J, with 12 bases in between. In DNA form, the CDR3 reads TGTGCCAGTAGTATTGCAGGGCTGGGTGGCTACACCTTC. Amino acids: CASSIAGLGGYTF. Supplemented by reference TRBV19 and TRBJ1-2, the full variable domain reads DGGITQSPKYLFRKEGQNVTLSCEQNLNHDAMYWYRQDPGQGLRLIYYSQIVNDFQKGDIAEGYSVSREKKESFPLTVTSAQKNPTAFYLCASSIAGLGGYTFGSGTRLTVV.

This sequence joins TRBV28 and TRBJ2-7; a possible D gene is TRBD1 (6 bases). Germline assignment: CDR1 MDHEN and CDR2 SYDVKM. There are 14 residues in the CDR3. V lost 1 base to trimming and J lost 2 bases, with 9 bases between them. CDR3 sequence (DNA): TGTGCCAGCAGTTTATCGGGACACACCTACGAGCAGTACTTC. This encodes CASSLSGHTYEQYF.

The chain combines TRBV15 with TRBJ2-1; TRBD1 aligns across 8 bases. The junction had 3 bases not matched to a gene; V was cut back by 5 bases and J by 0 bases. This CDR3 spans 15 amino acids. Per germline, CDR1 LNHNV and CDR2 YYDKDF (reference sequence). The CDR3 DNA sequence: TGTGCCACCAGCTTGGACAGGGACTCCTACAATGAGCAGTTCTTC. The encoded protein is CATSLDRDSYNEQFF.

The V gene is TRBV5-4, the J gene TRBJ2-7; 7 bases map to TRBD2. This CDR3 comprises 14 residues. The junction had 15 bases not matched to a gene; V was cut back by 3 bases and J by 12 bases. Germline assignment: CDR1 SGHNT and CDR2 YYREEE (reference sequence). CDR3 coding DNA: TGTGCCAGCAGCTCTAGGGAGGGCCCTCACGTGCTGTACTTC. Amino acid sequence: CASSSREGPHVLYF. The entire variable domain, with the rest obtained from reference TRBV5-4 and TRBJ2-7, is as follows: ETGVTQSPTHLIKTRGQQVTLRCSSQSGHNTVSWYQQALGQGPQFIFQYYREEENGRGNFPPRFSGLQFPNYSSELNVNALELDDSALYLCASSSREGPHVLYFGPGTRLTVT.

This clone turned up a few times. This CDR3 is CASSLEAGHQETQYF. CDR3 DNA: TGTGCCAGCAGTTTAGAGGCGGGGCACCAAGAGACCCAGTACTTC. This chain links TRBV27 with TRBJ2-5, with D perhaps TRBD2 (6 bases). The CDR3 contains 15 residues. The germline V gene encodes CDR1 MNHEY and CDR2 SMNVEV (reference sequence). Trimming took 2 bases from V and 0 from J, leaving 10 bases between them.

This chain uses TRBV20-1 with TRBJ1-5; D might be TRBD1 (5 bases). V lost 3 bases and J lost 6, with 6 bases in between. The germline gives CDR1 DFQATT, CDR2 SNEGSKA (reference sequence). The CDR3 is made up of 11 amino acids. In nucleotides, the CDR3 is TGCAGTGCTAGCGGGGGTCAGCCCCAGCATTTT. Its protein is CSASGGQPQHF.

This chain joins TRBV28 and TRBJ2-7; 8 bases line up with TRBD1. V lost 6 bases and J lost 2; bases outside the gene matches: 6. CDR3 length equals 14 residues. Germline V gene lookup returns CDR1 MDHEN and CDR2 SYDVKM. The CDR3 DNA reads TGTGCCAGCAGGACGGGACAGGTCACCTACGAGCAGTACTTC. As protein: CASRTGQVTYEQYF.

A word on this clone: Other DNA sequences of this sample code for an identical CDR3. V is TRBV7-3 and J is TRBJ2-1; D might be TRBD2 (5 bases). V was trimmed by 5 bases and J by 3 bases, leaving 11 bases between them. From germline, CDR1 is SGHTA and CDR2 FQGTGA. The CDR3 totals 14 residues. The CDR3 spells CASSPSGSYNEQFF. Written as DNA, the CDR3 is TGTGCCAGCAGCCCCTCGGGGAGCTACAATGAGCAGTTCTTC.

The chain carries TRBV7-8 and TRBJ1-1; D might be TRBD1 (6 bases). The CDR3 runs 14 residues. Trimming took 4 bases from V and 6 from J, leaving 15 bases between them. Germline loops: CDR1 SGHVS, CDR2 FQNEAQ. In DNA, the CDR3 is TGTGCCAGCAGCTCGACAGGTAGAGGGGCTGAAGCTTTCTTT. Translation gives CASSSTGRGAEAFF.

V and J are TRBV2 and TRBJ2-1, with a tentative D call TRBD1 (5 bases). The ends were cut back, 10 bases at V and 7 bases at J, with 11 bases in the middle. Germline lookup yields CDR1 SNHLY and CDR2 FYNNEI. The CDR3 runs to 11 residues. Here the CDR3 DNA reads TGTGCCACCGAAGGGGTGAATGAGCAGTTCTTC. Protein: CATEGVNEQFF.

In the case of this clone: Other DNA sequences in this specimen translate into the identical CDR3. CDR3 in DNA: TGCGCCAGCAGTTTTTCCCCTTACAATGAGCAGTTCTTC. Its translation is CASSFSPYNEQFF. This rearrangement joins TRBV5-1 to TRBJ2-1, with D unclear. Trimming took off 5 bases at V and 4 bases at J, with 10 bases between the two ends. Germline values: CDR1 SGHRS, CDR2 YFSETQ. The CDR3 totals 13 residues.

This clone was observed a few times. CDR3 bases: TGTGCCAGTAGTATTCCGGGGTTCGAGCAGTACTTC. Residues: CASSIPGFEQYF. V is TRBV19 and J is TRBJ2-7; the D gene is possibly TRBD2 (5 bases). The CDR3 consists of 12 residues. Germline lookup yields CDR1 LNHDA and CDR2 SQIVND (reference sequence). V dropped 3 bases and J dropped 6 bases, with 9 bases sitting between them. The full variable domain, completed using reference TRBV19 and TRBJ2-7, is DGGITQSPKYLFRKEGQNVTLSCEQNLNHDAMYWYRQDPGQGLRLIYYSQIVNDFQKGDIAEGYSVSREKKESFPLTVTSAQKNPTAFYLCASSIPGFEQYFGPGTRLTVT.

J is TRBJ1-5 and V is TRBV2; 7 bases map to TRBD1. This CDR3 is built from 15 residues. J was trimmed by 3 bases and V by 6 bases; bases with no gene match: 8. Germline loops: CDR1 SNHLY, CDR2 FYNNEI. The chain's CDR3 is CASRQTGAINQPQHF. CDR3 DNA sequence: TGTGCCAGCAGACAAACAGGGGCCATCAATCAGCCCCAGCATTTT.

J is TRBJ2-7 and V is TRBV20-1, with D hard to call. The germline V gene has CDR1 DFQATT and CDR2 SNEGSKA (reference sequence). V gave up 2 bases and J gave up 5 bases, with 7 bases separating them. The CDR3 is 11 amino acids. The CDR3 reads CSARLVNEQYF. The CDR3 nucleotides read TGCAGTGCTAGACTAGTAAACGAGCAGTACTTC.

The chain employs TRBV2 and TRBJ1-5, with D perhaps matching TRBD1 (6 bases). With 8 bases removed from V and 3 bases from J, the gap between germline ends came to 11 bases. The CDR3 is 13 residues long. Germline CDR1 SNHLY, CDR2 FYNNEI. Here the CDR3 reads CASRTGPNQPQHF. The CDR3, as DNA: TGTGCCAGCCGAACAGGGCCCAATCAGCCCCAGCATTTT. The full variable domain, with the rest looked up from reference TRBV2 and TRBJ1-5, is EPEVTQTPSHQVTQMGQEVILRCVPISNHLYFYWYRQILGQKVEFLVSFYNNEISEKSEIFDDQFSVERPDGSNFTLKIRSTKLEDSAMYFCASRTGPNQPQHFGDGTRLSIL.

This clone was counted a few times. The rearrangement uses TRBV5-1 and TRBJ2-3; D is perhaps TRBD1 (6 bases). The V and J ends lost 0 bases and 4 bases respectively, with 9 bases between them. This CDR3 has 14 residues. Germline loops: CDR1 SGHRS, CDR2 YFSETQ. CDR3 nucleotide sequence: TGCGCCAGCAGCTTGGACAGGGCTCCAGATACGCAGTATTTT. Protein product: CASSLDRAPDTQYF.

This chain links TRBV7-6 with TRBJ1-1; D may be TRBD1 (6 bases). CDR3 length: 14 amino acids. V lost 0 bases to trimming and J lost 6 bases, with 11 bases between them. CDR1 and CDR2 from the germline V gene are SGHVS and FNYEAQ. Here the CDR3 reads CASSLAPGAPEAFF. As DNA, the CDR3 is TGTGCCAGCAGCTTAGCGCCAGGGGCTCCTGAAGCTTTCTTT. Drawing the rest from reference TRBV7-6 and TRBJ1-1, the complete variable domain is GAGVSQSPRYKVTKRGQDVALRCDPISGHVSLYWYRQALGQGPEFLTYFNYEAQQDKSGLPNDRFSAERPEGSISTLTIQRTEQRDSAMYRCASSLAPGAPEAFFGQGTRLTVV.

This chain links TRBV19 with TRBJ2-7; 7 nucleotides agree with TRBD2. Trimming cost V 5 bases and J 4 bases; bases outside gene matches: 11. The CDR3 runs 15 residues. Per germline, CDR1 LNHDA and CDR2 SQIVND (reference sequence). As DNA, the CDR3 is TGTGCCAGTAGTGGGGGGGACGTTCGAGGGTACGAGCAGTACTTC. It encodes CASSGGDVRGYEQYF.

The CDR3 DNA follows: TGTGCCAGCAGCTCCAATACCATTCGGGGGAGGGCAGATACGCAGTATTTT. Protein: CASSSNTIRGRADTQYF. This rearrangement joins TRBV7-3 to TRBJ2-3; 7 bases agree with TRBD2. V shed 4 bases, J shed 4 bases, and the junction held 14 bases outside the gene matches. Germline V gives CDR1 SGHTA, CDR2 FQGTGA. The CDR3 is made up of 17 amino acids.

The rearrangement links TRBV2 to TRBJ2-1; TRBD2 matches 11 bases. Trimming took 6 bases from V and 4 from J; bases not matched to a gene: 2. This CDR3 is 14 amino acids long. Germline loops: CDR1 SNHLY, CDR2 FYNNEI. The CDR3 spells CASRLAGVYNEQFF. The CDR3 DNA is TGTGCCAGCAGACTAGCGGGGGTATACAATGAGCAGTTCTTC.

The rearrangement uses TRBV5-1 and TRBJ1-2; D is unclear. The CDR3 extends over 16 amino acids. Germline V gene lookup returns CDR1 SGHRS and CDR2 YFSETQ. V was shortened by 4 bases and J by 0 bases, with 16 bases between the two germline ends. CDR3 protein: CASSQTSHRSNYGYTF. The CDR3 region has the DNA TGCGCCAGCAGCCAGACAAGCCACCGCTCTAACTATGGCTACACCTTC.

The chain links TRBV6-5 to TRBJ2-7, with a weak D call TRBD1 (5 bases). V lost 6 bases and J lost 13, with 19 bases in between. The CDR3 contains 12 residues. The V gene's germline CDR1 is MNHEY and CDR2 SVGAGI. In nucleotides, the CDR3 is TGTGCCAGCAGGGACGAACAGGAATTGGGTTACTTC. The encoded protein is CASRDEQELGYF.

V and J are TRBV2 and TRBJ1-5; the match to TRBD1 covers 7 bases. The CDR3 has 13 amino acids. Germline values: CDR1 SNHLY, CDR2 FYNNEI. After removal of 7 bases from V and 5 bases from J, the junction contained 5 bases not matched to a gene. The DNA for the CDR3 is TGTGCCAGCAAGGACAGGTACTATCAGCCCCAGCATTTT. Translating it yields CASKDRYYQPQHF.

V and J are TRBV5-6 and TRBJ1-6, with a possible D match to TRBD1 (6 bases). The CDR3 contains 16 residues. V shed 2 bases and J shed 6 bases, with 15 bases lying between them. Germline CDR1 reads SGHDT; CDR2 reads YYEEEE. The CDR3 here is CASSFWGPRGNSPLHF. CDR3 DNA: TGTGCCAGCAGCTTTTGGGGGCCGAGGGGTAATTCACCCCTCCACTTT.

In its sample, this clone was seen once. CDR3 DNA: TGTGCCAGCTCACCCTACTCTACGCGGAGTGGGGCCAACGTCCTGACTTTC. Protein product: CASSPYSTRSGANVLTF. The J gene is TRBJ2-6, the V gene TRBV18; D remains ambiguous. The CDR3 runs 17 residues. V lost 3 bases to trimming and J lost 3 bases, with 15 bases between them. Germline V CDR1 and CDR2: KGHSH, LQKENI.

The gene calls are TRBV10-2 and TRBJ1-1, with 7 bases lining up with TRBD1. The germline gives CDR1 WSHSY, CDR2 SAAADI. V gave up 7 bases and J gave up 5 bases; unmatched junction bases: 4. This CDR3 is built from 12 residues. CDR3 coding DNA: TGCGCCAGCAAGGACAGGTGGACTGAAGCTTTCTTT. As protein: CASKDRWTEAFF.